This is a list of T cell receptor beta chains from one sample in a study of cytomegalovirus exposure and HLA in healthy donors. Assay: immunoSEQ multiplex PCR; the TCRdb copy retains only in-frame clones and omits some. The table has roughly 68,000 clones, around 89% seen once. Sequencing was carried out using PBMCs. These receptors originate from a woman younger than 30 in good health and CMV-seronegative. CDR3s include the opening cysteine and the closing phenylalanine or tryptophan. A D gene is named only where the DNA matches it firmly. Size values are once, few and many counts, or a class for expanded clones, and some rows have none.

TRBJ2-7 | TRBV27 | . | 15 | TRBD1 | TGTGCCAGCAGTACCCTGGGACAGGGTACCTACGAGCAGTACTTC | CASSTLGQGTYEQYF
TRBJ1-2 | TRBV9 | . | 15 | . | TGTGCCAGCAGCGTAGGCCTAGGGGTTAACTATGGCTACACCTTC | CASSVGLGVNYGYTF
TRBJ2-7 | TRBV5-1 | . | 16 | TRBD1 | TGCGCCAGCGCCAAAAGAGGAACAGGGGGCTCCTACGAGCAGTACTTC | CASAKRGTGGSYEQYF
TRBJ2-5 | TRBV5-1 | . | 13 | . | TGCGCCAGCAGCTTGGCTAAGCGGGAGACCCAGTACTTC | CASSLAKRETQYF
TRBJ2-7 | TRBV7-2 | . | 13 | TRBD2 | TGTGCCAGCAGCTTTAGCGGGATTGTCGAGCAGTACTTC | CASSFSGIVEQYF
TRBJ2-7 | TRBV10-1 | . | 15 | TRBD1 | TGCGCCAGCAGTGAGATGGGACAGGGGCCCTACGAGCAGTACTTC | CASSEMGQGPYEQYF
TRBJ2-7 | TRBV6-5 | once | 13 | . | TGTGCCAGCAGTTCTGATGTGACAAAAGAGCAGTACTTC | CASSSDVTKEQYF
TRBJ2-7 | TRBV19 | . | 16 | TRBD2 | TGTGCCAGTAGTACCGCTGGCGGGAGTGGGGTCTACGAGCAGTACTTC | CASSTAGGSGVYEQYF
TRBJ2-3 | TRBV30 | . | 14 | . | TGTGCCCTGAGGCCGGGAATCAACACAGATACGCAGTATTTT | CALRPGINTDTQYF
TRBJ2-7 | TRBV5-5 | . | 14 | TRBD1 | TGTGCCAGCAGCTTCAGGACAGGGATGTACGAGCAGTACTTC | CASSFRTGMYEQYF
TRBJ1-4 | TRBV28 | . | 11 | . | TGTGCCAGCAGTTTATTTAATAAACTGTTTTTT | CASSLFNKLFF
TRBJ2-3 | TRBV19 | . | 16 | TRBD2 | TGTGCCAGTAGTATTGGGCTAGCGGCTAGCACAGATACGCAGTATTTT | CASSIGLAASTDTQYF
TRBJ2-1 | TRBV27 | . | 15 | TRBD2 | TGTGCCAGCAGTTTTGGGCGGGAGTTAGTTAATGAGCAGTTCTTC | CASSFGRELVNEQFF
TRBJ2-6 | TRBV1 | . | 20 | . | TGCACCAGCAGCCTACACGCCTTCCGGGGACATTACTCTGGGGCCAACGTCCTGACTTTC | CTSSLHAFRGHYSGANVLTF
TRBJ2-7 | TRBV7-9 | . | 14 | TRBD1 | TGTGCCAGCAGCCCAAGACAGGGATCCTACGAGCAGTACTTC | CASSPRQGSYEQYF
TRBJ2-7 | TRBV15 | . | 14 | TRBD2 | TGTGCCACCAGCAGAGAACTAGCGGACTACGAGCAGTACTTC | CATSRELADYEQYF
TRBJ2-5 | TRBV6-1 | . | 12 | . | TGTGCCACCCGACAGACCCAAGAGACCCAGTACTTC | CATRQTQETQYF
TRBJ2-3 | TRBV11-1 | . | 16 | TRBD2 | TGTGCCAGCTCCCTCGAACGGGGGGGTGGCACAGATACGCAGTATTTT | CASSLERGGGTDTQYF
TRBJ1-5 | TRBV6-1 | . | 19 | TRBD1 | TGTGCCAGCAGTGGAATATCCGGGACAGGGGTACTTAGCAATCAGCCCCAGCATTTT | CASSGISGTGVLSNQPQHF
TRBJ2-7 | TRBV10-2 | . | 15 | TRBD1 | TGCGCCAGCAGTCGGACAGGGGAGCTAACCTACGAGCAGTACTTC | CASSRTGELTYEQYF
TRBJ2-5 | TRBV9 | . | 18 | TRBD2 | TGTGCCAGCAGCCTCGGACTAGCGGGGGGCCATAACCAAGAGACCCAGTACTTC | CASSLGLAGGHNQETQYF
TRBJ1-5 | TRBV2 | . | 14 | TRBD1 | TGTGCCAGCAGTGAAACTCAGGGGGATCAGCCCCAGCATTTT | CASSETQGDQPQHF
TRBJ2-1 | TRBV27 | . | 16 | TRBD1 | TGTGCCAGCAGTTTGGGAGTCACAGGGGTTATCAATGAGCAGTTCTTC | CASSLGVTGVINEQFF
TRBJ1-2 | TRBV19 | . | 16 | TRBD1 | TGTGCCAGTATCTCCCTCCGGGACAGGGCGACCTATGGCTACACCTTC | CASISLRDRATYGYTF
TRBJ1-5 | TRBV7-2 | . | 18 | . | TGTGCCAGCAGCTTAGGCCAAGGAGGCGTACGGGGCAATCAGCCCCAGCATTTT | CASSLGQGGVRGNQPQHF
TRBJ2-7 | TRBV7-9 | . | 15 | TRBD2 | TGTGCCAGCAGCTTAGGACTAGCGGGGGTCAACGAGCAGTACTTC | CASSLGLAGVNEQYF
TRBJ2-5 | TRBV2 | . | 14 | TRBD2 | TGTGCCAGCACTAGCGGGAGGTGGGCAGAGACCCAGTACTTC | CASTSGRWAETQYF